The clone carrying this TCR beta chain was detected many times. Unique molecular identifiers were incorporated into the prepared TCRbeta library. TCRdb re-called the PCR reads with MiXCR, one entry per CDR3 protein. The table has 240,000 or so distinct CDR3 sequences, 9.5% to 15% seen once. With 4 bases removed from V and 2 bases from J, the gap between germline ends came to 11 bases. The CDR3 loop spans 14 amino acids. The germline gives CDR1 SGHRS, CDR2 YFSETQ. This sample was taken from a study of T-cell reconstitution after alpha-beta-depleted transplantation in children. The TCR comes from a human donor who donated a stem cell graft to a child with acute lymphoblastic leukemia. The V and J genes are TRBV5-1 and TRBJ2-3; D is ambiguous. Sequences were derived from PBMCs from the stem cell graft donor, sampled from the stem cell graft. CDR3 coding DNA: TGCGCCAGCAGCGGCCGGCTGAACACAGATACGCAGTATTTT. Protein: CASSGRLNTDTQYF.